Listed here are 30 T cell receptor beta chains from one sample, sequenced in a study of T cell responses to AZD1222 COVID-19 vaccine. Generated by immunoSEQ multiplex PCR, the TCRdb table keeps only in-frame clones and is missing some. The sample lists about 120,000 clones, 85% to 95% seen once, with approximately 3% in the top ten. This specimen consisted of peripheral blood, obtained on day 0 of AZD1222 vaccination. Receptors were obtained from an adult in good health.

V gene TRBV19 combines with J gene TRBJ2-5; no clear D. CDR3 length equals 14 residues. The V gene's germline CDR1 is LNHDA and CDR2 SQIVND (reference sequence). Between the trimmed V and J ends, which lost 7 bases and 1 base, there was a span of 13 bases. CDR3 sequence reads: CASTRTASQETQYF. Written as DNA, the CDR3 is TGTGCCAGTACAAGGACCGCCTCCCAAGAGACCCAGTACTTC.

V is TRBV30 and J is TRBJ2-1, with D possibly matching TRBD2 (5 bases). Trimming took 3 bases from V and 3 from J, leaving 9 bases between them. Germline CDR1 reads GTSNPN; CDR2 reads SVGIG (reference sequence). The CDR3 sequence is 13 residues long. Written as DNA, the CDR3 is TGTGCCTGGAGGCGGGCGAACTACAATGAGCAGTTCTTC. It encodes CAWRRANYNEQFF.

This chain joins TRBV28 and TRBJ1-4; no definite D call. The CDR3 is made up of 14 amino acids. V lost 3 bases, J lost 10 bases, and 15 bases lay in between. Germline values: CDR1 MDHEN, CDR2 SYDVKM. The chain's CDR3 is CASSLGGIEGKLFF. In DNA, the CDR3 is TGTGCCAGCAGTTTGGGAGGGATCGAGGGAAAACTGTTTTTT.

The chain combines TRBV7-8 with TRBJ2-7, with a tentative D call TRBD2 (7 bases). V was pared by 2 bases and J by 3 bases, with 17 bases between. This CDR3 region has 16 residues. Looked up from germline, CDR1 is SGHVS and CDR2 is FQNEAQ. CDR3 nucleotide sequence: TGTGCCAGCAGCTTACGGGGGGCCGGGACTAACTACGAGCAGTACTTC. Residues: CASSLRGAGTNYEQYF.

J is TRBJ2-2 and V is TRBV6-6, with TRBD1 as a possible D gene (7 bases). Trimming took 11 bases from V and 4 from J, leaving 17 bases between them. This CDR3 is 14 amino acids long. Germline V lookup: CDR1 MNHNY, CDR2 SVGAGI (reference sequence). The CDR3 coding sequence is TGTGCCTCCCAGGGAGGACAGGTCACCGGGGAGCTGTTTTTT. Its protein product is CASQGGQVTGELFF.

The chain joins TRBV7-9 to TRBJ1-3; TRBD1 aligns across 9 bases. Germline CDR1 is SEHNR and CDR2 is FQNEAQ (reference sequence). The trim removed 5 bases at V and 4 bases at J, leaving 15 bases unmatched. CDR3 length equals 18 residues. The CDR3 region is CASSPRTGTGKKGNTIYF. The CDR3 region has the DNA TGTGCCAGCAGCCCGCGAACCGGGACAGGGAAAAAGGGAAACACCATATATTTT.

The V call is TRBV19, the J call TRBJ1-2; D unresolved. Deletions cut 3 bases from V and 3 bases from J, with 14 bases between. This CDR3 region has 15 residues. Germline-derived CDR1 and CDR2 are LNHDA and SQIVND (reference sequence). The CDR3 is CASSIGPQRDYGYTF. CDR3 DNA sequence: TGTGCCAGTAGTATCGGTCCCCAAAGGGACTATGGCTACACCTTC.

This clone appeared a few times. The V call is TRBV6-5, the J call TRBJ1-1; no definite D call. Germline loops: CDR1 MNHEY, CDR2 SVGAGI. V was cut by 5 bases and J by 0 bases, with 4 bases left in between. The CDR3 length is 12 residues. CDR3 residues: CASSQVNTEAFF. The CDR3 region has the DNA TGTGCCAGCAGTCAGGTGAACACTGAAGCTTTCTTT.

V is TRBV5-1 and J is TRBJ1-1, with no clear D. CDR3 length: 14 amino acids. V shed 4 bases and J shed 0 bases, with 10 bases lying between them. Germline CDR1 is SGHRS and CDR2 is YFSETQ. CDR3 sequence reads: CASSLSQMNTEAFF. DNA of the CDR3: TGCGCCAGCAGCCTCTCGCAAATGAACACTGAAGCTTTCTTT.

This chain joins TRBV11-2 and TRBJ1-1; D is unresolved. Germline CDR1 and CDR2: SGHAT and FQNNGV. The CDR3 extends over 11 amino acids. V was trimmed by 3 bases and J by 5 bases, leaving 4 bases between them. The CDR3 sequence is CASSFRTEAFF. As DNA, the CDR3 is TGTGCCAGCAGCTTCAGAACTGAAGCTTTCTTT.

This chain uses TRBV5-1 with TRBJ1-1; tentatively, D is TRBD1 (6 bases). Looked up from germline, CDR1 is SGHRS and CDR2 is YFSETQ. The V and J ends lost 4 bases and 2 bases respectively, with 12 bases between them. This CDR3 contains 14 residues. Here the CDR3 reads CASSPGTRNTEAFF. CDR3 DNA: TGCGCCAGCAGCCCTGGGACACGCAACACTGAAGCTTTCTTT. Drawing the rest from reference TRBV5-1 and TRBJ1-1, the complete variable domain is KAGVTQTPRYLIKTRGQQVTLSCSPISGHRSVSWYQQTPGQGLQFLFEYFSETQRNKGNFPGRFSGRQFSNSRSEMNVSTLELGDSALYLCASSPGTRNTEAFFGQGTRLTVV.

The chain couples TRBV10-2 to TRBJ2-5, with D unclear. Germline CDR1 reads WSHSY; CDR2 reads SAAADI. The CDR3 runs 14 residues. The V end was cut by 0 bases, the J end by 2 bases, with 7 bases between. CDR3 DNA sequence: TGCGCCAGCAGTGAGTCGGGAAATCAAGAGACCCAGTACTTC. Translation gives CASSESGNQETQYF.

This chain joins TRBV2 and TRBJ1-1, with D perhaps TRBD1 (6 bases). CDR1 and CDR2 (germline): SNHLY, FYNNEI. V was clipped by 6 bases and J by 5 bases, with 13 bases between them. The CDR3 extends over 13 amino acids. The CDR3: CASRRGGATEAFF. In DNA, the CDR3 is TGTGCCAGCAGGAGGGGGGGGGCGACTGAAGCTTTCTTT.

The V call is TRBV7-9, the J call TRBJ2-7; perhaps TRBD2 as D (5 bases). The germline CDR1 and CDR2 sequences are SEHNR and FQNEAQ (reference sequence). Trimming pared 7 bases from V and 3 bases from J, leaving 10 bases between. CDR3 length equals 12 residues. CDR3 residues: CASTPGGYEQYF. CDR3 DNA: TGTGCCAGCACCCCAGGAGGCTACGAGCAGTACTTC. Based on the CDR3 plus reference TRBV7-9 and TRBJ2-7, the full variable domain is DTGVSQNPRHKITKRGQNVTFRCDPISEHNRLYWYRQTLGQGPEFLTYFQNEAQLEKSRLLSDRFSAERPKGSFSTLEIQRTEQGDSAMYLCASTPGGYEQYFGPGTRLTVT.

The rearrangement joins TRBV21-1 to TRBJ2-7; the table's TRBD2 call for D was not verified on the DNA. TRBV21-1 is reported as a pseudogene. The CDR3 contains 16 residues. The CDR3 nucleotides read TGTGCCAGCAGCCAAAGGGGGCTAGCGGGGGCCTACGAGCAGTACTTC. It codes for CASSQRGLAGAYEQYF.

The chain couples TRBV2 to TRBJ1-4, with D possibly being TRBD1 (6 bases). The V gene lost 2 bases and the J gene lost 4 bases, with 23 bases spanning the gap. The V gene's germline CDR1 is SNHLY and CDR2 FYNNEI. The CDR3 consists of 19 residues. The CDR3 DNA sequence: TGTGCCAGCAGTGAATTTCGGCAGGGGTGGCTCGGCGATAATGAAAAACTGTTTTTT. Translated: CASSEFRQGWLGDNEKLFF. The whole variable domain, filled in from reference TRBV2 and TRBJ1-4, reads EPEVTQTPSHQVTQMGQEVILRCVPISNHLYFYWYRQILGQKVEFLVSFYNNEISEKSEIFDDQFSVERPDGSNFTLKIRSTKLEDSAMYFCASSEFRQGWLGDNEKLFFGSGTQLSVL.

Here the CDR3 DNA reads TGTGCCAGCAGGGGTGGATTTGAGCAGTACTTC. Translation gives CASRGGFEQYF. V usage is TRBV28 and J usage is TRBJ2-7; D is uncertain. Germline V gene sequence: CDR1 MDHEN, CDR2 SYDVKM. V shed 6 bases and J shed 7 bases, with 10 bases lying between them. This CDR3 spans 11 amino acids.

The chain has TRBV11-3 and TRBJ2-6; D might be TRBD1 (5 bases). CDR3 length: 15 amino acids. Germline assignment: CDR1 SGHNT and CDR2 YENEEA. V was pared by 5 bases and J by 1 base, with 9 bases between. Here the CDR3 DNA reads TGTGCCAGCAGCCCAGGGTGGTCTGGGGCCAACGTCCTGACTTTC. Amino acid sequence: CASSPGWSGANVLTF.

The chain recombines TRBV19 with TRBJ2-1, with 14 bases that match TRBD2. This CDR3 has 16 amino acids. Germline V lookup: CDR1 LNHDA, CDR2 SQIVND (reference sequence). V shed 4 bases and J 6 bases; nucleotides not matched to a gene: 5. CDR3 amino acids: CASSTRTSGRPNEQFF. CDR3 DNA: TGTGCCAGTAGTACCAGGACTAGCGGGAGGCCCAATGAGCAGTTCTTC.

The chain joins TRBV2 to TRBJ1-1; D is ambiguous. Germline CDR1 reads SNHLY; CDR2 reads FYNNEI. Trimming took 9 bases from V and 1 from J, leaving 6 bases between them. This CDR3 has 11 residues. CDR3 coding DNA: TGTGCCAGTGAGACGAACACTGAAGCTTTCTTT. Translation: CASETNTEAFF.

This clone has only one observation. V and J are TRBV28 and TRBJ2-1; D remains ambiguous. CDR3 length equals 15 residues. Deletions cut 1 base from V and 2 bases from J, with 9 bases between. The V gene's germline CDR1 is MDHEN and CDR2 SYDVKM. The CDR3 coding sequence is TGTGCCAGCAGTTTATATTTCCCCCCCTACAATGAGCAGTTCTTC. This sequence encodes CASSLYFPPYNEQFF.

The V call is TRBV10-3, the J call TRBJ2-2; D unclear. Per the germline V gene, CDR1 is ENHRY and CDR2 is SYGVKD. CDR3 length: 16 amino acids. V lost 2 bases and J 0 bases, leaving 10 bases between the germline ends. Here the CDR3 DNA reads TGTGCCATCAGTGAGAGCCAGAGAACGAACACCGGGGAGCTGTTTTTT. It translates to CAISESQRTNTGELFF.

J is TRBJ2-7 and V is TRBV30; 8 bases match TRBD2. The CDR3 covers 10 residues. Germline values: CDR1 GTSNPN, CDR2 SVGIG (reference sequence). V shed 5 bases and J 9 bases; nucleotides not matched to a gene: 3. The CDR3 sequence: CAWGTSRQYF. The CDR3 nucleotides are TGTGCCTGGGGGACTAGTCGGCAGTACTTC. The variable domain in full, with the rest retrieved from reference TRBV30 and TRBJ2-7, is SQTIHQWPATLVQPVGSPLSLECTVEGTSNPNLYWYRQAAGRGLQLLFYSVGIGQISSEVPQNLSASRPQDRQFILSSKKLLLSDSGFYLCAWGTSRQYFGPGTRLTVT.

The rearrangement joins TRBV7-9 to TRBJ2-1; 8 bases line up with TRBD1. CDR3 length: 18 residues. Germline lookup yields CDR1 SEHNR and CDR2 FQNEAQ (reference sequence). V was clipped by 5 bases and J by 2 bases; unmatched bases: 14. Here the CDR3 reads CASSPPLGQGATYNEQFF. In DNA form, the CDR3 reads TGTGCCAGCAGCCCTCCGCTAGGACAGGGAGCAACCTACAATGAGCAGTTCTTC.

The chain links TRBV4-1 to TRBJ1-5; a weak D match, TRBD1 (5 bases). CDR3 length: 15 residues. Trimming cost V 0 bases and J 5 bases, with 11 bases left between them. In germline, CDR1 is MGHRA, CDR2 YSYEKL. The CDR3 nucleotides read TGCGCCAGCAGCCAAGAAGGGGTGCGAGATCAGCCCCAGCATTTT. As protein: CASSQEGVRDQPQHF.

The rearrangement joins TRBV28 to TRBJ1-3, with TRBD1 matching over 9 bases. The trim removed 4 bases at V and 1 base at J, leaving 5 bases unmatched. In germline, CDR1 is MDHEN, CDR2 SYDVKM. The CDR3 has 16 residues. The CDR3 DNA reads as TGTGCCAGCAGTTATTTCGGGACAGGGTCTGGAAACACCATATATTTT. This gives the protein CASSYFGTGSGNTIYF.

This chain connects TRBV28 to TRBJ2-3; 7 bases match TRBD2. This CDR3 has 15 residues. CDR1 and CDR2 (germline): MDHEN, SYDVKM. V lost 7 bases, J lost 0 bases, and 7 bases stayed unmatched. The CDR3 coding sequence is TGTGCCAGCAAGCTACTAGCGTCTAGCACAGATACGCAGTATTTT. It yields the protein CASKLLASSTDTQYF.

This clone was seen once. This rearrangement joins TRBV3-1 (or the pseudogene TRBV3-2) to TRBJ1-2; D gene ambiguous. This CDR3 comprises 11 residues. V shed 4 bases and J shed 8 bases, with 8 bases lying between them. Germline V gene lookup returns CDR1 LGHDT and CDR2 YNNKEL (reference sequence). The CDR3 is CASSLGEGYTF. DNA of the CDR3: TGTGCCAGCAGCCTGGGCGAGGGCTACACCTTC.

This chain joins TRBV6-6 and TRBJ2-7; 7 bases map to TRBD2. The CDR3 runs to 15 residues. Trimming removed 6 bases from V and 1 base from J; junction bases left unmatched: 9. Germline loops: CDR1 MNHNY, CDR2 SVGAGI (reference sequence). The DNA of the CDR3 is TGTGCCAGCAGGCGCCAGGTGGGGGGGTCCTACGAGCAGTACTTC. Translated, it gives CASRRQVGGSYEQYF.

This clone was found once. The chain carries TRBV7-3 and TRBJ2-2; no reliable D call. The CDR3 runs 15 residues. CDR1 is SGHTA, CDR2 FQGTGA, per germline. Trimming cost V 1 base and J 3 bases, with 9 bases left between them. This CDR3 reads CASSLKGPYTGELFF. CDR3 coding DNA: TGTGCCAGCAGCTTAAAGGGCCCATACACCGGGGAGCTGTTTTTT.